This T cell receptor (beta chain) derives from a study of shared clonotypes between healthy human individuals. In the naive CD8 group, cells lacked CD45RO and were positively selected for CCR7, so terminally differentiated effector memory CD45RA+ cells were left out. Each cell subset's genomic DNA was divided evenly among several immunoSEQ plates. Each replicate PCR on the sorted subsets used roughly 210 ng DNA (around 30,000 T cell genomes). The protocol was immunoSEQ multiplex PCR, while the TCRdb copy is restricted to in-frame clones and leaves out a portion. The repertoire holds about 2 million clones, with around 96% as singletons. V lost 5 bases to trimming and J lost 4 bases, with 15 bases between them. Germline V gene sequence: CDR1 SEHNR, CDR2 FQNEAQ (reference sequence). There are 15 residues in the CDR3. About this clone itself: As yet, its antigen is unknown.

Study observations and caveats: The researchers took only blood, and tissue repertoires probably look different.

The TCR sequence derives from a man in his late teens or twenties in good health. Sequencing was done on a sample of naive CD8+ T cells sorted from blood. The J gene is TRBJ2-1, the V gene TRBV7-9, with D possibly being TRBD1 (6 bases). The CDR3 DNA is TGTGCCAGCAGCCCTCCCGGGACACTATACAATGAGCAGTTCTTC. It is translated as CASSPPGTLYNEQFF.